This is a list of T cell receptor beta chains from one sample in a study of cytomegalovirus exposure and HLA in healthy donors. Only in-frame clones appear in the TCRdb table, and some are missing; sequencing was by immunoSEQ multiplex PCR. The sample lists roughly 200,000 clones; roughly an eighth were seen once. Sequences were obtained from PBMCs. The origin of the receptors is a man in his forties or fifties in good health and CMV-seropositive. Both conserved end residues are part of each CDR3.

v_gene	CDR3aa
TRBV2	CASNGERTAFYGYTF
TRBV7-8	CASSRGGQYNEQFF
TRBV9	CASSSGTGLEKLFF
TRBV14	CASSPRYTGELFF
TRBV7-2	CASSPRTGGVATEAFF
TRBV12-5	CASGNPPGQGLNTEAFF
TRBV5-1	CASSIGQGVYGYTF
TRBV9	CASGQGTGNTIYF
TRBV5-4	CASSSGGARTDTQYF
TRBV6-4	CAAGRHQPQHF
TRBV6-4	CASSWVRRGEETQYF
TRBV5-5	CASSLLAGGPRDTQYF
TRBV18	CASSPQGQYNSPLHF
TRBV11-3	CASSLDSLRADTQYF
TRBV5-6	CASSLQGTGELFF
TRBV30	CAWSPGETQYF
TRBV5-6	CASSLFGQVSNQPQHF
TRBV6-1	CASARDFIYGYTF
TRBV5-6	CASSPSRGRSYNEQFF
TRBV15	CATSRAGRTAEAFF
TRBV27	CASSLTGLNTEAFF
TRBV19	CATGQGYSNQPQHF
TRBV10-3	CAISTGGEGQPQHF
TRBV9	CASSGLLRTDTQYF
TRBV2	CASRREAGGTGELFF
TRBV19	CASSIGSSLVTDTQYF
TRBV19	CASSIVAKTEAFF
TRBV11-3	CASSLVTTSTYNEQFF
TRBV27	CASSFGTGYGYTF
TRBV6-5	CASISLTGVTEAFF
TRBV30	CAWSILGGISGNTTYF
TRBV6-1	CASSEAGTASYGYTF
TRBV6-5	CASSYSSAQAMYEQYF
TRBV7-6	CASSLAGPSTDTQYF
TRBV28	CASSSTWTGGASPLHF
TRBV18	CASSPPGQGRNTIYF
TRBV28	CASTRGGTDTQYF
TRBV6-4	CASSAGTGFSSPLHF
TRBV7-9	CASSSGQGAVYGYTF
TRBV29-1	CSVTKGSGAGELFF
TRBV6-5	CASSDRQQGYTF
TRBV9	CASSAAGGPGETQYF
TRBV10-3	CAISAGAQPQHF
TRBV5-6	CASSMEGGAYNEQFF
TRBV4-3	CASSPGLARTGELFF
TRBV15	CATSRDTGAKETQYF
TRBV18	CASSPPGQGRYGYTF
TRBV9	CASSGGLAGGTMETQYF
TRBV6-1	CASSEDRGLFVRYTF
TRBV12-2	CASRLERGGHNEQFF
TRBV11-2	CASSLDLGHSHEQYF
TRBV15	CATSRSGTGTHEQYF
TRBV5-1	CASSRAGVDTEAFF
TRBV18	CASSFPGQVNTEAFF
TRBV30	CAWAGTGDQPQHF
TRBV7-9	CASSLGSGGKETQYF
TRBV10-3	CAISVLAGGPDEQYF
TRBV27	CASSLSPDRAGEQYF
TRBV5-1	CASSLDRTGGVSEQFF